Listed here are 24 T cell receptor beta chains from one sample, sequenced in a study of T-cell reconstitution after alpha-beta-depleted transplantation in children. Researchers prepared the TCRbeta library using unique molecular identifiers, the study reports. From the PCR reads, TCRdb called clonotypes with MiXCR, one entry per CDR3 protein. Among 300,000 or so distinct CDR3 sequences listed, roughly 25% were seen once. The input for sequencing was PBMCs, mostly from graft donor cells, taken 180 days after TCRalphabeta/CD19-depleted stem cell transplant. All receptors derive from a male patient younger than 18 who had a stem cell transplant for acute lymphoblastic leukemia, so the T cells may come from the graft donor.

V usage is TRBV5-1 and J usage is TRBJ2-7, with 9 bases matching TRBD1. CDR1 SGHRS and CDR2 YFSETQ come from the germline V gene. This CDR3 is 16 amino acids long. V lost 0 bases and J lost 3; bases outside the gene matches: 7. CDR3 sequence: CASSLGYRGLFYEQYF. CDR3 sequence (DNA): TGCGCCAGCAGCTTGGGATACAGGGGGCTGTTCTACGAGCAGTACTTC.

This clonotype has just one count. The chain joins TRBV5-1 to TRBJ2-5; D is perhaps TRBD1 (5 bases). The V and J ends lost 1 base and 2 bases respectively, with 12 bases between them. This CDR3 has 15 residues. CDR1 and CDR2 from the germline V gene are SGHRS and YFSETQ. The chain's CDR3 is CASSLPGASQETQYF. The CDR3, as DNA: TGCGCCAGCAGCTTGCCTGGGGCTAGTCAAGAGACCCAGTACTTC.

This clonotype was seen only a few times. This rearrangement joins TRBV5-1 to TRBJ1-1; no reliable D call. V was shortened by 0 bases and J by 7 bases, with 16 bases between the two germline ends. The CDR3 is 15 amino acids. Looked up from germline, CDR1 is SGHRS and CDR2 is YFSETQ. CDR3 in amino acids: CASSLVAGSLGEAFF. The CDR3 nucleotides read TGCGCCAGCAGCTTGGTGGCAGGCAGCTTGGGTGAAGCTTTCTTT.

This clonotype was seen a handful of times. The rearrangement uses TRBV5-1 and TRBJ1-1; D gene uncertain. The CDR3 runs to 13 residues. Germline assignment: CDR1 SGHRS and CDR2 YFSETQ. Between the trimmed V and J ends, which lost 0 bases and 5 bases, there was a span of 8 bases. The CDR3 spells CASSLEPGTEAFF. The CDR3 DNA sequence: TGCGCCAGCAGCTTGGAGCCGGGGACTGAAGCTTTCTTT.

V and J are TRBV12-3 or TRBV12-4 and TRBJ1-5; maybe TRBD1 (6 bases). The CDR3 covers 14 residues. Trimming stripped 5 bases from V and 0 bases from J, with 8 bases between. CDR3 DNA sequence: TGTGCCAGCAGTCCCAGGGGTAGCAATCAGCCCCAGCATTTT. Protein sequence: CASSPRGSNQPQHF.

This chain joins TRBV27 and TRBJ1-2, with D uncertain. V shed 2 bases and J shed 0 bases, with 7 bases lying between them. Germline values: CDR1 MNHEY, CDR2 SMNVEV (reference sequence). The length of the CDR3 is 14 residues. The CDR3 sequence: CASSLQRANYGYTF. The CDR3 DNA sequence: TGTGCCAGCAGTTTACAGCGTGCTAACTATGGCTACACCTTC.

The chain joins TRBV7-9 to TRBJ2-3, with D uncertain. The CDR3 runs to 12 residues. Germline-derived CDR1 and CDR2 are SEHNR and FQNEAQ (reference sequence). The CDR3 DNA sequence: TGTACCTCTGGTGGGGTCGCAGATACGCAGTATTTT. Its translation is CTSGGVADTQYF.

This clonotype was seen a few times. The rearrangement uses TRBV5-8 and TRBJ2-7; D not certain. V was trimmed by 0 bases and J by 8 bases, leaving 9 bases between them. Germline CDR1 is SGHTS and CDR2 is YDEGEE. The CDR3 has 12 residues. The CDR3 bases are TGTGCCAGCAGCTTGGACGGCGGTCAGCAGTACTTC. Translated: CASSLDGGQQYF. The complete variable domain, with remaining parts taken from reference TRBV5-8 and TRBJ2-7, reads EAGVTQSPTHLIKTRGQQATLRCSPISGHTSVYWYQQALGLGLQFLLWYDEGEERNRGNFPPRFSGRQFPNYSSELNVNALELEDSALYLCASSLDGGQQYFGPGTRLTVT.

The CDR3 DNA sequence: TGTGCCAGCAGTTTATCTGGGGGACTTATCAACACTGAAGCTTTCTTT. Amino acid sequence: CASSLSGGLINTEAFF. This sequence joins TRBV27 and TRBJ1-1; a possible D gene is TRBD1 (5 bases). The germline V gene encodes CDR1 MNHEY and CDR2 SMNVEV (reference sequence). The germline V and J ends were trimmed by 0 bases and 2 bases, with 13 bases remaining between them. The CDR3 is made up of 16 amino acids.

The chain recombines TRBV15 with TRBJ2-7; TRBD1 matches 10 bases. CDR1 is LNHNV and CDR2 is YYDKDF in the germline V gene (reference sequence). There are 16 residues in the CDR3. J lost 7 bases, V lost 3 bases, and 12 bases had no gene match. CDR3 sequence (DNA): TGTGCCACCAGCAGGCCTCCGGGACAGGGGACAGGGGAGCAGTACTTC. This gives the protein CATSRPPGQGTGEQYF.

This clonotype turned up a few times. The rearrangement joins TRBV5-1 to TRBJ2-1; 11 positions agree with TRBD1. V dropped 5 bases and J dropped 6; count of bases not matched to a gene: 7. The germline gives CDR1 SGHRS, CDR2 YFSETQ. The CDR3 totals 15 residues. CDR3 loop: CASRYPGTGGNEQFF. The CDR3 nucleotides are TGCGCCAGCAGATATCCGGGGACAGGGGGCAATGAGCAGTTCTTC.

The chain links TRBV5-1 to TRBJ2-1; possibly TRBD2 for D (6 bases). This CDR3 is built from 17 residues. The ends were cut back, 4 bases at V and 5 bases at J, with 22 bases in the middle. The germline gives CDR1 SGHRS, CDR2 YFSETQ. This CDR3 is CASSRGLSFPRNNEQFF. CDR3 bases: TGCGCCAGCAGCCGGGGGTTATCCTTCCCCCGAAACAATGAGCAGTTCTTC.

The DNA of the CDR3 is TGTGCCAGCAGCTCATTAGGACAGGCGCCTTATGGCTACACCTTC. It yields the protein CASSSLGQAPYGYTF. The chain has TRBV7-3 and TRBJ1-2; TRBD1 aligns across 7 bases. In germline, CDR1 is SGHTA, CDR2 FQGTGA. The CDR3 totals 15 residues. The junction had 10 bases not matched to a gene; V was cut back by 4 bases and J by 5 bases. The variable domain in full, completed from reference TRBV7-3 and TRBJ1-2, reads GAGVSQTPSNKVTEKGKYVELRCDPISGHTALYWYRQSLGQGPEFLIYFQGTGAADDSGLPNDRFFAVRPEGSVSTLKIQRTERGDSAVYLCASSSLGQAPYGYTFGSGTRLTVV.

Of note for this clonotype: This may stem from a read error, because a much larger clone lies one nucleotide away. The V gene is TRBV5-1, the J gene TRBJ2-3; D remains unclear. The CDR3 loop spans 14 amino acids. The germline gives CDR1 SGHRS, CDR2 YFSETQ. The CDR3 region has the DNA TGCGCCAGCTGCTTGTCGATGAGCACAGATACGCAGTATTTT. It translates to CASCLSMSTDTQYF.

This clonotype was counted a few times. The V and J genes are TRBV7-3 and TRBJ2-1, with D unclear. Germline-derived CDR1 and CDR2 are SGHTA and FQGTGA. This CDR3 is built from 16 residues. Trimming took 2 bases from V and 2 from J, leaving 13 bases between them. CDR3 nucleotides: TGTGCCAGCAGCTTAGGGCTCGGTCTAGCCTACAATGAGCAGTTCTTC. Protein: CASSLGLGLAYNEQFF.

This clonotype turned up a few times. The chain couples TRBV5-1 to TRBJ1-3; 10 bases align to TRBD1. The ends lost 4 bases at V and 3 bases at J; junction bases unmatched: 4. Germline V CDR1 and CDR2: SGHRS, YFSETQ. The CDR3 loop spans 15 amino acids. CDR3 in amino acids: CASSGGTGDGNTIYF. CDR3 nucleotide sequence: TGCGCCAGCAGCGGAGGGACAGGGGATGGAAACACCATATATTTT.

V usage is TRBV7-9 and J usage is TRBJ1-2; 7 nucleotides agree with TRBD1. The trim removed 10 bases at V and 8 bases at J, leaving 10 bases unmatched. This CDR3 has 12 residues. Germline CDR1 reads SEHNR; CDR2 reads FQNEAQ (reference sequence). CDR3 nucleotides: TGTGCCATCCTGGACAGGCAGATGGGCTACACCTTC. Residues: CAILDRQMGYTF.

This clonotype was seen only a few times. V is TRBV5-1 and J is TRBJ2-2; D ambiguous. Germline V gene sequence: CDR1 SGHRS, CDR2 YFSETQ. The CDR3 has 16 amino acids. V lost 4 bases to trimming and J lost 5 bases, with 18 bases between them. The CDR3 loop is CASSPTVLPWTGELFF. In nucleotides, the CDR3 is TGCGCCAGCAGCCCTACAGTGCTCCCGTGGACCGGGGAGCTGTTTTTT. Full variable domain (rest looked up from reference TRBV5-1 and TRBJ2-2): KAGVTQTPRYLIKTRGQQVTLSCSPISGHRSVSWYQQTPGQGLQFLFEYFSETQRNKGNFPGRFSGRQFSNSRSEMNVSTLELGDSALYLCASSPTVLPWTGELFFGEGSRLTVL.

This clonotype has a handful of counts. This chain connects TRBV18 to TRBJ2-1; possibly TRBD1 for D (5 bases). This CDR3 contains 17 residues. CDR1 and CDR2 (germline): KGHSH, LQKENI. V was trimmed by 1 base and J by 1 base, leaving 14 bases between them. CDR3 in DNA: TGTGCCAGCTCACCACGACTCACCCAGGGTTCCTACAATGAGCAGTTCTTC. Its protein is CASSPRLTQGSYNEQFF.

This clonotype was found a few times. This chain links TRBV18 with TRBJ2-7; D unresolved. Trimming pared 5 bases from V and 6 bases from J, leaving 14 bases between. The CDR3 has 13 residues. CDR1 and CDR2 from the germline V gene are KGHSH and LQKENI. The CDR3 DNA sequence: TGTGCCAGCTCAAAACTACAGTCCGTCGAGCAGTACTTC. It translates to CASSKLQSVEQYF.

There are a few counts of this clonotype. CDR3 bases: TGTGCCAGCAGTCTGGGGGACAGGGTGAGGAACACCATATATTTT. As protein: CASSLGDRVRNTIYF. The chain uses TRBV12-3 or TRBV12-4 and TRBJ1-3; 9 positions match TRBD1. Trimming removed 5 bases from V and 7 bases from J; junction bases left unmatched: 9. CDR3 length: 15 residues.

In its sample, this clonotype was seen many times. The gene calls are TRBV11-2 and TRBJ1-5; D uncertain. Germline lookup yields CDR1 SGHAT and CDR2 FQNNGV. The CDR3 loop spans 12 amino acids. The V and J ends lost 1 base and 6 bases respectively, with 4 bases between them. CDR3 loop: CASSLAGQPQHF. In DNA form, the CDR3 reads TGTGCCAGCAGCTTAGCCGGTCAGCCCCAGCATTTT.

Only a few counts were recorded for this clonotype. The chain has TRBV7-2 and TRBJ2-7; 8 bases fit TRBD2. The germline CDR1 and CDR2 sequences are SGHTA and FQGNSA. The CDR3 has 13 residues. The ends lost 6 bases at V and 3 bases at J; junction bases unmatched: 4. The CDR3 protein is CASRSGTSYEQYF. CDR3 in DNA: TGTGCCAGCAGATCCGGGACTAGCTACGAGCAGTACTTC. Together with reference TRBV7-2 and TRBJ2-7, the CDR3 gives the full variable domain: GAGVSQSPSNKVTEKGKDVELRCDPISGHTALYWYRQSLGQGLEFLIYFQGNSAPDKSGLPSDRFSAERTGGSVSTLTIQRTQQEDSAVYLCASRSGTSYEQYFGPGTRLTVT.

This clonotype showed up just a few times. The genes are TRBV27 and TRBJ1-5, with D perhaps TRBD1 (5 bases). Germline-derived CDR1 and CDR2 are MNHEY and SMNVEV (reference sequence). The CDR3 has 13 amino acids. Trimming cost V 5 bases and J 5 bases, with 10 bases left between them. The CDR3, as DNA: TGTGCCAGCAGTGTAACAGGACATCAGCCCCAGCATTTT. Amino acid sequence: CASSVTGHQPQHF.